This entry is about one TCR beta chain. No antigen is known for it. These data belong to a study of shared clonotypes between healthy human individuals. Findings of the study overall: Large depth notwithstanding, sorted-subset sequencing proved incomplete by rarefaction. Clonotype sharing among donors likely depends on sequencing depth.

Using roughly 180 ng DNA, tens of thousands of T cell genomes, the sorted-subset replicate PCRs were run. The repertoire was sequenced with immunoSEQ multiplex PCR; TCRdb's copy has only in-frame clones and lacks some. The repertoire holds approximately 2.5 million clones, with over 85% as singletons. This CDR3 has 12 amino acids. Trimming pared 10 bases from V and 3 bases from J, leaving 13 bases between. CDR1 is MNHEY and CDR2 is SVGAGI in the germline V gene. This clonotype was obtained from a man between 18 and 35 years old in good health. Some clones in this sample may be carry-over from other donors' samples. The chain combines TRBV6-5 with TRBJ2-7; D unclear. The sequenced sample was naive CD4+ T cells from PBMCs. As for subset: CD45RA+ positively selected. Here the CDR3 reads CATTGYSYEQYF. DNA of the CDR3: TGTGCCACCACTGGATACAGCTACGAGCAGTACTTC.